This TCR beta chain was retrieved from a study of T cells in Graves' hyperthyroidism and ophthalmopathy. Study overall: Peripheral blood was drawn at first diagnosis, prior to all treatment.

V lost 5 bases, J lost 4 bases, and 8 bases stayed unmatched. There are 15 residues in the CDR3. Germline CDR1 reads SGHTA; CDR2 reads FQGNSA. It was RNA transcripts that yielded the amplified TCR beta CDR3 regions. First-round RT-PCR of the TCR CDR3 relied on the HTBI primer set. TCRdb called the multiplex PCR reads again in MiXCR, with one record for every CDR3 protein. Of roughly 380,000 distinct CDR3 sequences in the sample, roughly an eighth are singletons; the top ten hold 5.3%. This clonotype was recorded many times. Input material: blood. The V and J genes are TRBV7-2 and TRBJ2-5; 9 nucleotides line up with TRBD1. The sequence was obtained from a woman between 18 and 29 years old with Graves' hyperthyroidism. The CDR3 sequence is CASSPTGGAGETQYF. In nucleotides, the CDR3 is TGTGCCAGCAGCCCCACAGGGGGCGCGGGAGAGACCCAGTACTTC.